These T cell receptor beta chains were read from a single sample in a study of cytotoxic CD8 clonotypes in ibrutinib-treated CLL. Data came from immunoSEQ multiplex PCR; TCRdb stores just in-frame clones and leaves some out. Of fewer than 300,000 clones in the sample, 76% were seen once. Sequencing used PBMCs, obtained at disease progression, from a patient treated with ibrutinib. Receptors originate from a human donor with chronic lymphocytic leukemia. Both conserved end residues are part of each CDR3. A D gene is named only where the DNA matches it firmly. Only some rows state a clone size, as once, few, many or a class for expanded clones.

D gene,clone size,J gene,V gene,CDR3 protein,CDR3 DNA
TRBD1,.,TRBJ2-7,TRBV29-1,CSVEARRAGTGTYEQYF,TGCAGCGTTGAAGCTCGGCGGGCCGGGACAGGAACCTACGAGCAGTACTTC
.,.,TRBJ2-5,TRBV11-3,CASSLVVTETQYF,TGTGCCAGCAGCTTAGTCGTTACGGAGACCCAGTACTTC
.,few,TRBJ2-5,TRBV6-5,CASSRWGEETQYF,TGTGCCAGCAGCCGATGGGGAGAGGAGACCCAGTACTTC
.,few,TRBJ2-7,TRBV5-6,CASSFGRNEQYF,TGTGCCAGCAGCTTTGGGAGGAACGAGCAGTACTTC
TRBD1,many,TRBJ1-1,TRBV6-1,CASRDRVTEAFF,TGTGCCAGTCGGGACAGGGTCACTGAAGCTTTCTTT
.,.,TRBJ1-5,TRBV28,CAGSGGSNQPQHF,TGTGCCGGCTCTGGGGGTAGCAATCAGCCCCAGCATTTT
.,.,TRBJ2-7,TRBV11-2,CASSRRGQAPYEQYF,TGTGCCAGCAGCCGCCGGGGCCAAGCACCATACGAGCAGTACTTC
TRBD1,.,TRBJ2-3,TRBV18,CASSPGQGGTDTQYF,TGTGCCAGCTCACCGGGACAGGGGGGCACAGATACGCAGTATTTT
.,.,TRBJ2-5,TRBV11-2,CASSSLTGLKETQYF,TGTGCCAGCAGCTCCCTGACAGGACTAAAAGAGACCCAGTACTTC
TRBD1,.,TRBJ2-7,TRBV6-5,CASSYSWRQGYEQYF,TGTGCCAGCAGTTACTCGTGGCGACAGGGTTACGAGCAGTACTTC
TRBD2,.,TRBJ2-1,TRBV10-3,CAISELPTSGGAYTNEQFF,TGTGCCATCAGTGAGCTCCCAACTAGCGGGGGGGCCTACACCAATGAGCAGTTCTTC
TRBD1,.,TRBJ1-1,TRBV29-1,CSADPTGRGTEAFF,TGCAGCGCCGACCCGACAGGGAGAGGGACTGAAGCTTTCTTT
TRBD1,.,TRBJ1-2,TRBV28,CASSLRDWTGGKYTF,TGTGCCAGCAGTTTAAGGGATTGGACAGGGGGCAAATACACCTTC
TRBD2,.,TRBJ2-2,TRBV2,CASSEARAGGPPVYTGELFF,TGTGCCAGCAGTGAGGCACGAGCGGGGGGGCCACCGGTCTACACCGGGGAGCTGTTTTTT
TRBD2,.,TRBJ2-2,TRBV5-4,CASSLEGRLAGVRTGELFF,TGTGCCAGCAGCTTGGAAGGCCGACTAGCGGGAGTAAGGACCGGGGAGCTGTTTTTT
.,.,TRBJ1-3,TRBV4-1,CASSQDPGSSGNTIYF,TGCGCCAGCAGCCAAGACCCGGGGAGCTCTGGAAACACCATATATTTT
.,.,TRBJ2-2,TRBV27,CASALKGFGELFF,TGTGCCAGCGCACTCAAGGGGTTCGGGGAGCTGTTTTTT
TRBD2,once,TRBJ2-1,TRBV14,CASSRRLAGRYEQFF,TGTGCCAGCAGCCGACGACTAGCGGGAAGGTATGAGCAGTTCTTC
.,.,TRBJ1-2,TRBV5-1,CASSLDRPPGYTF,TGCGCCAGCAGCTTGGATCGCCCTCCGGGCTACACCTTC
TRBD2,.,TRBJ2-3,TRBV18,CASSPDLLATSTDTQYF,TGTGCCAGCTCGCCAGACCTACTAGCGACTAGCACAGATACGCAGTATTTT